What follows are 24 T cell receptor beta chains derived from one specimen sequenced in a study of cytomegalovirus exposure and HLA in healthy donors. The PCR employed 60 Vbeta primers together with 13 Jbeta primers. This table comes from immunoSEQ multiplex PCR, and its TCRdb copy is limited to in-frame clones, with some not included. The sample records about 120,000 clones, approximately 80% being singletons. Sequenced material: PBMCs. These receptors all stem from a female donor in good health and CMV-seropositive.

The V and J genes are TRBV28 and TRBJ2-5; no clear D. The V end was cut by 3 bases, the J end by 5 bases, with 4 bases between. CDR1 is MDHEN, CDR2 SYDVKM, per germline. The CDR3 sequence is 11 residues long. The CDR3 spells CASSLEETQYF. DNA for the CDR3: TGTGCCAGCAGTTTGGAGGAGACCCAGTACTTC.

The chain has TRBV11-3 and TRBJ2-2; TRBD1 agrees at 7 bases. In germline, CDR1 is SGHNT, CDR2 YENEEA. V lost 5 bases and J lost 0; bases outside the gene matches: 3. The CDR3 consists of 15 residues. The CDR3 is CASSPGQANTGELFF. The CDR3 bases are TGTGCCAGCAGCCCCGGACAGGCGAACACCGGGGAGCTGTTTTTT. The full variable domain, with the rest looked up from reference TRBV11-3 and TRBJ2-2, is EAGVVQSPRYKIIEKKQPVAFWCNPISGHNTLYWYLQNLGQGPELLIRYENEEAVDDSQLPKDRFSAERLKGVDSTLKIQPAELGDSAVYLCASSPGQANTGELFFGEGSRLTVL.

This clone came up once. The rearrangement uses TRBV18 and TRBJ1-5, with a tentative D call TRBD1 (6 bases). The CDR3 covers 13 residues. Germline V gene sequence: CDR1 KGHSH, CDR2 LQKENI. V was cut by 5 bases and J by 1 base, with 6 bases left in between. The CDR3 DNA is TGTGCCAGCTCAGGGGGCAGCAATCAGCCCCAGCATTTT. Translation: CASSGGSNQPQHF.

This rearrangement joins TRBV28 to TRBJ2-7; a weak D match, TRBD2 (6 bases). The CDR3 is made up of 14 amino acids. Germline V gives CDR1 MDHEN, CDR2 SYDVKM. The V end lost 6 bases, the J end lost 5 bases, and 17 bases lay between the germline ends. The CDR3 DNA sequence: TGTGCCAGCAGCCGCACGGTTGGGGGGAACGAGCAGTACTTC. It yields the protein CASSRTVGGNEQYF.

The V call is TRBV18, the J call TRBJ2-5; D is unresolved. This CDR3 has 12 amino acids. Germline assignment: CDR1 KGHSH and CDR2 LQKENI. Trimming shortened V by 4 bases and J by 5 bases, and 8 bases separated the two germline ends. The CDR3 region is CASSQKRETQYF. Here the CDR3 DNA reads TGTGCCAGCTCACAGAAACGGGAGACCCAGTACTTC.

V is TRBV25-1 and J is TRBJ2-3; no firm D call. Germline V gene sequence: CDR1 MGHDK, CDR2 SYGVNS. CDR3 length: 11 residues. Between the trimmed V and J ends, which lost 1 base and 9 bases, there was a span of 5 bases. The CDR3 DNA reads TGTGCCAGCAGTGAATTGAGAACGCAGTATTTT. This gives the protein CASSELRTQYF.

V usage is TRBV7-3 and J usage is TRBJ2-7; the D is unclear. Germline lookup yields CDR1 SGHTA and CDR2 FQGTGA. This CDR3 is built from 14 residues. Trimming removed 1 base from V and 0 bases from J, with 7 bases in between. As DNA, the CDR3 is TGTGCCAGCAGCTTAAATCCGGGCTCCTACGAGCAGTACTTC. Protein product: CASSLNPGSYEQYF.

The rearrangement links TRBV7-3 to TRBJ2-7; D might be TRBD1 (5 bases). Germline V gene sequence: CDR1 SGHTA, CDR2 FQGTGA. Trimming cost V 2 bases and J 0 bases, with 11 bases left between them. The CDR3 length is 15 residues. The CDR3 bases are TGTGCCAGCAGCTTAGGTAGGGGTCCCTCCTACGAGCAGTACTTC. This translates into CASSLGRGPSYEQYF. Filled out from reference TRBV7-3 and TRBJ2-7, the complete variable domain reads GAGVSQTPSNKVTEKGKYVELRCDPISGHTALYWYRQSLGQGPEFLIYFQGTGAADDSGLPNDRFFAVRPEGSVSTLKIQRTERGDSAVYLCASSLGRGPSYEQYFGPGTRLTVT.

The rearrangement joins TRBV27 to TRBJ2-3, with D maybe TRBD2 (5 bases). Germline CDR1 and CDR2: MNHEY and SMNVEV (reference sequence). V lost 2 bases and J 1 base, leaving 7 bases between the germline ends. CDR3 length equals 14 residues. The CDR3 region is CASSLAGGTDTQYF. In DNA form, the CDR3 reads TGTGCCAGCAGTTTAGCGGGTGGCACAGATACGCAGTATTTT.

In its sample, this clone was seen once. The chain employs TRBV7-9 and TRBJ1-1, with 7 bases lining up with TRBD1. This CDR3 has 14 amino acids. The trim removed 8 bases at V and 1 base at J, leaving 7 bases unmatched. CDR1 is SEHNR and CDR2 is FQNEAQ in the germline V gene (reference sequence). The CDR3 protein is CASDLQGGNTEAFF. The DNA for the CDR3 is TGTGCCAGCGACCTTCAGGGGGGGAACACTGAAGCTTTCTTT.

The chain is built from TRBV5-6 and TRBJ2-1; TRBD2 is a possible D gene (5 bases). The length of the CDR3 is 13 residues. Per germline, CDR1 SGHDT and CDR2 YYEEEE. The V end lost 5 bases, the J end lost 5 bases, and 11 bases lay between the germline ends. CDR3 loop: CASRPQEDNEQFF. DNA for the CDR3: TGTGCCAGCAGACCCCAGGAGGACAATGAGCAGTTCTTC.

This chain joins TRBV11-1 and TRBJ1-6; D unresolved. Trimming shortened V by 4 bases and J by 13 bases, and 14 bases separated the two germline ends. Germline-derived CDR1 and CDR2 are SGHAT and FQDESV (reference sequence). This CDR3 region has 13 residues. This chain's CDR3 is CASSSYTNGPLHF. The CDR3, as DNA: TGTGCCAGCAGCTCATATACCAACGGGCCCCTCCACTTT.

This chain connects TRBV7-9 to TRBJ2-3; 15 nucleotides agree with TRBD2. Trimming cost V 6 bases and J 3 bases; bases outside gene matches: 4. CDR1 and CDR2 from the germline V gene are SEHNR and FQNEAQ (reference sequence). The CDR3 consists of 16 residues. CDR3 sequence: CASRRGTSGGTDTQYF. For the CDR3, the DNA is TGTGCCAGCAGACGAGGGACTAGCGGGGGGACAGATACGCAGTATTTT.

V and J are TRBV5-1 and TRBJ1-3; TRBD1 agrees at 8 bases. The CDR3 covers 19 residues. Trimming took 3 bases from V and 0 from J; bases not matched to a gene: 14. Germline V gene sequence: CDR1 SGHRS, CDR2 YFSETQ. The CDR3 reads CASSSMDRAPQYSGNTIYF. For the CDR3, the DNA is TGCGCCAGCAGCTCCATGGACAGGGCCCCTCAATACTCTGGAAACACCATATATTTT.

V and J are TRBV30 and TRBJ1-2; D is possibly TRBD1 (6 bases). Germline CDR1 GTSNPN, CDR2 SVGIG (reference sequence). V was shortened by 2 bases and J by 8 bases, with 21 bases between the two germline ends. This CDR3 region has 15 residues. DNA of the CDR3: TGTGCCTGGAGTTCGTCGGGCAGGGGATGGGACGGCTACACCTTC. It translates to CAWSSSGRGWDGYTF.

The J gene is TRBJ1-4, the V gene TRBV4-1, with 10 bases aligning to TRBD1. From germline, CDR1 is MGHRA and CDR2 YSYEKL. The CDR3 has 16 residues. Germline trimming cut 10 bases from V and 5 bases from J; bases unmatched to any gene: 13. The CDR3 is CATRKGQGQGNEKLFF. The CDR3 region has the DNA TGCGCCACCCGGAAAGGACAGGGACAGGGGAATGAAAAACTGTTTTTT.

This chain uses TRBV7-2 with TRBJ2-7, with 7 bases lining up with TRBD1. The CDR3 is 13 amino acids. Per germline, CDR1 SGHTA and CDR2 FQGNSA. V lost 1 base and J lost 7; bases outside the gene matches: 4. CDR3: CASSLGTGREQYF. In nucleotides, the CDR3 is TGTGCCAGCAGCTTAGGGACAGGTCGAGAGCAGTACTTC.

This chain connects TRBV18 to TRBJ2-5; tentative D call: TRBD2 (5 bases). The germline CDR1 and CDR2 sequences are KGHSH and LQKENI. The CDR3 runs to 14 residues. V gave up 6 bases and J gave up 1 base, with 12 bases separating them. CDR3 amino acids: CASSPPDFQETQYF. The CDR3 DNA sequence: TGTGCCAGCTCCCCTCCGGACTTCCAAGAGACCCAGTACTTC.

This chain's CDR3 is CASSAYARDTEAFF. The CDR3, as DNA: TGTGCCAGCAGCGCCTACGCGAGGGACACTGAAGCTTTCTTT. This chain joins TRBV2 and TRBJ1-1; D is uncertain. Trimming removed 6 bases from V and 3 bases from J, with 14 bases in between. CDR3 length equals 14 residues. Germline values: CDR1 SNHLY, CDR2 FYNNEI.

The chain carries TRBV5-4 and TRBJ2-1, with 11 bases identical to TRBD1. The V gene end was trimmed by 0 bases and the J gene end by 7 bases; junction bases not matched to a gene: 3. Germline V gene sequence: CDR1 SGHNT, CDR2 YYREEE (reference sequence). The CDR3 is 15 amino acids. The CDR3 loop is CASSLGGTGGNEQFF. CDR3 DNA sequence: TGTGCCAGCAGCTTGGGGGGGACAGGGGGAAATGAGCAGTTCTTC.

The V and J genes are TRBV11-3 and TRBJ2-2, with 7 bases matching TRBD1. This CDR3 contains 16 residues. Germline V gene data show CDR1 as SGHNT and CDR2 as YENEEA. The ends lost 6 bases at V and 1 base at J; junction bases unmatched: 8. CDR3 loop: CASSIRRTGNTGELFF. CDR3 nucleotides: TGTGCCAGCAGTATAAGGAGGACAGGGAACACCGGGGAGCTGTTTTTT.

This chain links TRBV25-1 with TRBJ1-1, with D possibly matching TRBD1 (5 bases). Germline V lookup: CDR1 MGHDK, CDR2 SYGVNS. Trimming left V 2 bases short and J 6 bases short, with 10 bases between. The CDR3 contains 13 residues. CDR3 coding DNA: TGTGCCAGCAGTGAAGTTGCAGGGTCTGAAGCTTTCTTT. Its protein is CASSEVAGSEAFF.

This chain connects TRBV5-4 to TRBJ1-2; 7 bases are a match to TRBD1. The CDR3 runs 17 residues. The germline V gene has CDR1 SGHNT and CDR2 YYREEE (reference sequence). The V and J ends lost 4 bases and 1 base, in that order; junction bases with no gene match: 13. The CDR3 DNA follows: TGTGCCAGCAGCCCTAGACAGGGATTGGGCAATAACTATGGCTACACCTTC. This sequence encodes CASSPRQGLGNNYGYTF.

This chain links TRBV9 with TRBJ1-2, with D hard to call. Trimming cost V 2 bases and J 5 bases, with 7 bases left between them. The CDR3 is 12 residues long. CDR1 SGDLS and CDR2 YYNGEE come from the germline V gene. CDR3 nucleotide sequence: TGTGCCAGCAGCGTTGGCACATATGGCTACACCTTC. Protein sequence: CASSVGTYGYTF. The full variable domain, in which reference TRBV9 and TRBJ1-2 provide the parts outside the CDR3, is DSGVTQTPKHLITATGQRVTLRCSPRSGDLSVYWYQQSLDQGLQFLIQYYNGEERAKGNILERFSAQQFPDLHSELNLSSLELGDSALYFCASSVGTYGYTFGSGTRLTVV.